The 24 T cell receptor beta chains given below trace back to one sample, sequenced in a study of OX40 agonist ivuxolimab in advanced cancers. The data were produced by immunoSEQ multiplex PCR, yet TCRdb's version contains in-frame clones alone and is incomplete. The sample has about 67,000 clones, about nine tenths seen once. Sequencing was performed on CD4+ or CD8+ T cells sorted from blood, taken in a trial of the OX40 agonist ivuxolimab. These receptor sequences come from an adult with an advanced solid tumor such as melanoma, head and neck, liver or kidney cancer.

This clone was seen a few times. The genes are TRBV19 and TRBJ1-1, with 9 positions matching TRBD1. The CDR3 is 13 residues long. From germline, CDR1 is LNHDA and CDR2 SQIVND (reference sequence). The J segment lost 10 bases and the V segment lost 3 bases, leaving 6 bases of the junction unmatched. The DNA for the CDR3 is TGTGCCAGTAGTATCGTGGCGGGACAGGGAGCTTTCTTT. As protein: CASSIVAGQGAFF.

The chain combines TRBV20-1 with TRBJ2-5; D ambiguous. The CDR3 has 10 residues. V lost 4 bases, J lost 5 bases, and 5 bases lay in between. Germline CDR1 reads DFQATT; CDR2 reads SNEGSKA (reference sequence). The DNA for the CDR3 is TGCAGTGCTATCTGGGAGACCCAGTACTTC. Its protein product is CSAIWETQYF.

This chain connects TRBV29-1 to TRBJ2-1, with TRBD1 matching over 7 bases. This CDR3 contains 15 residues. Losses at the gene ends were 6 bases for V and 5 bases for J; bases not matched to a gene: 13. CDR1 is SQVTM and CDR2 is ANQGSEA in the germline V gene. CDR3 coding DNA: TGCAGCGTCGGGGCCGGGACAGCAAGAAACAATGAGCAGTTCTTC. Its translation is CSVGAGTARNNEQFF.

A single count supports this clone. J is TRBJ2-7 and V is TRBV19, with TRBD1 as a possible D gene (5 bases). The V gene's germline CDR1 is LNHDA and CDR2 SQIVND (reference sequence). Deletions cut 5 bases from V and 6 bases from J, with 17 bases between. This CDR3 has 14 residues. The CDR3 region has the DNA TGTGCCAGTAGTCCCCGCTTGTTAGGGGTCGAGCAGTACTTC. Residues: CASSPRLLGVEQYF.

The chain links TRBV28 to TRBJ1-2; maybe TRBD1 (5 bases). Per the germline V gene, CDR1 is MDHEN and CDR2 is SYDVKM. Trimming stripped 2 bases from V and 2 bases from J, with 9 bases between. The CDR3 runs 14 residues. CDR3 sequence reads: CASSLGTENYGYTF. CDR3 nucleotide sequence: TGTGCCAGCAGTTTAGGGACGGAGAACTATGGCTACACCTTC.

The chain recombines TRBV18 with TRBJ2-7; tentative D call: TRBD1 (6 bases). CDR1 and CDR2 (germline): KGHSH, LQKENI. The CDR3 consists of 13 residues. V dropped 6 bases and J dropped 7 bases, with 16 bases sitting between them. The CDR3 nucleotides read TGTGCCAGCTCTGACAGGCACCAGGCGGAGCAGTACTTC. Translating it yields CASSDRHQAEQYF.

This clone was picked up a small number of times. This chain uses TRBV29-1 with TRBJ2-2; D is ambiguous. CDR3 length: 11 amino acids. V lost 4 bases and J lost 2, with 2 bases in between. Germline V gene data show CDR1 as SQVTM and CDR2 as ANQGSEA. The CDR3 DNA reads as TGCAGCGTTGCCAACACCGGGGAGCTGTTTTTT. Its protein is CSVANTGELFF.

In its sample, this clone was seen once. The chain joins TRBV11-3 to TRBJ2-1; 8 positions agree with TRBD1. Trimming at V came to 5 bases and at J to 7 bases, leaving 4 bases not matched to a gene. CDR1 and CDR2 from the germline V gene are SGHNT and YENEEA. The CDR3 covers 13 residues. In DNA form, the CDR3 reads TGTGCCAGCAGCACGCGGGACAGGAATGAGCAGTTCTTC. This encodes CASSTRDRNEQFF.

This chain joins TRBV10-1 and TRBJ2-3; maybe TRBD2 (6 bases). Germline CDR1 reads WNHNN; CDR2 reads SYGVQD (reference sequence). V lost 6 bases and J lost 1, with 11 bases in between. This CDR3 has 14 amino acids. This CDR3 reads CASSRASGTDTQYF. CDR3 bases: TGCGCCAGCAGCCGGGCTAGCGGCACAGATACGCAGTATTTT.

The rearrangement joins TRBV6-6 to TRBJ1-2; D remains unclear. Trimming stripped 7 bases from V and 6 bases from J, with 12 bases between. CDR1 is MNHNY and CDR2 is SVGAGI in the germline V gene (reference sequence). CDR3 size: 12 residues. The CDR3 spells CASTGLWDGYTF. CDR3 DNA: TGTGCCAGCACCGGACTCTGGGATGGCTACACCTTC.

The rearrangement links TRBV6-1 to TRBJ2-1; D is unclear. The CDR3 covers 10 residues. Germline V gene data show CDR1 as MNHNS and CDR2 as SASEGT. The ends were cut back, 9 bases at V and 8 bases at J, with 8 bases in the middle. In nucleotides, the CDR3 is TGTGCCAGTTCTCTCTATGAGCAGTTCTTC. Protein sequence: CASSLYEQFF.

The chain links TRBV4-2 to TRBJ1-2; 7 nucleotides align to TRBD1. Germline assignment: CDR1 LGHNA and CDR2 YNFKEQ. This CDR3 is built from 13 residues. The V gene end was trimmed by 4 bases and the J gene end by 8 bases; junction bases not matched to a gene: 7. The CDR3 coding sequence is TGTGCCAGCAGCCTTACTACAGGGGTCGGCTACACCTTC. Translating it yields CASSLTTGVGYTF.

The CDR3 DNA sequence: TGTGCCACCAGCAGAGATAACTCAGGCAATCAGCCCCAGCATTTT. Its protein is CATSRDNSGNQPQHF. J is TRBJ1-5 and V is TRBV15; D gene ambiguous. Germline V CDR1 and CDR2: LNHNV, YYDKDF (reference sequence). The CDR3 contains 15 residues. V lost 0 bases and J lost 2, with 8 bases in between.

The chain employs TRBV28 and TRBJ2-7; D is perhaps TRBD1 or TRBD2 (5 bases each). In germline, CDR1 is MDHEN, CDR2 SYDVKM. The V end lost 7 bases, the J end lost 6 bases, and 22 bases lay between the germline ends. The CDR3 extends over 15 amino acids. The chain's CDR3 is CASIGYGAHRFEQYF. CDR3 DNA sequence: TGTGCCAGCATCGGGTACGGGGCCCACCGTTTCGAGCAGTACTTC.

V and J are TRBV7-9 and TRBJ1-1, with TRBD1 as a possible D gene (6 bases). The CDR3 is made up of 14 amino acids. Trimming took 5 bases from V and 4 from J, leaving 14 bases between them. Germline V lookup: CDR1 SEHNR, CDR2 FQNEAQ (reference sequence). The CDR3 spells CASSTRQAFTEAFF. The CDR3 DNA reads as TGTGCCAGCAGCACCAGACAGGCCTTCACTGAAGCTTTCTTT.

The CDR3 bases are TGCGCCAGCAGTCACCCACAGGGGCCGAGCGTCTCTGGGGCCAACGTCCTGACTTTC. Translating gives CASSHPQGPSVSGANVLTF. The V gene is TRBV23-1, the J gene TRBJ2-6; 7 nucleotides line up with TRBD1. TRBV23-1 is annotated as an ORF whose role is uncertain. The CDR3 is made up of 19 amino acids. V trimming: 3 bases; J trimming: 0 bases; junction bases outside the gene matches: 11.

V is TRBV19 and J is TRBJ2-1; 9 bases fit TRBD2. CDR1 LNHDA and CDR2 SQIVND come from the germline V gene (reference sequence). J lost 10 bases, V lost 3 bases, and 7 bases had no gene match. This CDR3 has 14 residues. CDR3 bases: TGTGCCAGTAGTATGGCTAGCGGGGCAGGCGAGCAGTTCTTC. Its protein product is CASSMASGAGEQFF.

This chain links TRBV19 with TRBJ1-2; D is unclear. The V end was cut by 2 bases, the J end by 0 bases, with 7 bases between. The CDR3 length is 14 residues. From germline, CDR1 is LNHDA and CDR2 SQIVND (reference sequence). The CDR3 spells CASSINTANYGYTF. CDR3 bases: TGTGCCAGTAGTATAAACACCGCTAACTATGGCTACACCTTC.

This rearrangement joins TRBV9 to TRBJ2-2, with D tentatively TRBD1 or TRBD2 (5 bases each). V was pared by 3 bases and J by 5 bases, with 14 bases between. The CDR3 covers 15 residues. The germline V gene encodes CDR1 SGDLS and CDR2 YYNGEE. Written as DNA, the CDR3 is TGTGCCAGCAGCGCCCGGGACCCCGTGACCGGGGAGCTGTTTTTT. Amino acid sequence: CASSARDPVTGELFF.

The chain has TRBV29-1 and TRBJ2-5, with D possibly being TRBD1 (6 bases). Germline V gene lookup returns CDR1 SQVTM and CDR2 ANQGSEA. The CDR3 extends over 14 amino acids. V shed 5 bases and J shed 0 bases, with 13 bases lying between them. Written as DNA, the CDR3 is TGCAGCGTTCAGACAGGAAGCTACCAAGAGACCCAGTACTTC. Protein sequence: CSVQTGSYQETQYF.

V gene TRBV5-4 combines with J gene TRBJ2-5; a weak D match, TRBD2 (5 bases). With the DNA end fitting TRBJ2-7 better, the J assignment may be wrong. CDR3 size: 12 residues. Germline V gene data show CDR1 as SGHNT and CDR2 as YYREEE (reference sequence). DNA of the CDR3: TGTGCCAGCGGCACACTAAGCGGCGAGCAGTACTTC. Encoded protein: CASGTLSGEQYF.

The CDR3 DNA follows: TGTGCCAGTAGTATCGGATTCTCGAGTTGGTCACAGAACACTGAAGCTTTCTTT. It specifies CASSIGFSSWSQNTEAFF. This chain joins TRBV19 and TRBJ1-1, with D hard to call. Trimming pared 3 bases from V and 1 base from J, leaving 21 bases between. Germline V gives CDR1 LNHDA, CDR2 SQIVND (reference sequence). The CDR3 is 18 amino acids. Full variable domain (rest looked up from reference TRBV19 and TRBJ1-1): DGGITQSPKYLFRKEGQNVTLSCEQNLNHDAMYWYRQDPGQGLRLIYYSQIVNDFQKGDIAEGYSVSREKKESFPLTVTSAQKNPTAFYLCASSIGFSSWSQNTEAFFGQGTRLTVV.

The chain uses TRBV15 and TRBJ2-1; 8 bases match TRBD1. The CDR3 has 16 amino acids. Looked up from germline, CDR1 is LNHNV and CDR2 is YYDKDF (reference sequence). The junction had 16 bases not matched to a gene; V was cut back by 3 bases and J by 12 bases. The CDR3 sequence: CATSSEWQGAESGQFF. The CDR3 DNA follows: TGTGCCACCAGCAGTGAGTGGCAGGGGGCAGAAAGCGGGCAGTTCTTC.

This chain connects TRBV9 to TRBJ2-2; no clear D gene. The germline V and J ends were trimmed by 1 base and 0 bases, with 7 bases remaining between them. CDR1 SGDLS and CDR2 YYNGEE come from the germline V gene. The CDR3 is 15 amino acids. CDR3 sequence reads: CASSVRGSNTGELFF. CDR3 sequence (DNA): TGTGCCAGCAGCGTAAGAGGTTCGAACACCGGGGAGCTGTTTTTT.